This is a list of T cell receptor beta chains from one sample in a study of blood T cell repertoires in COVID-19. Method: immunoSEQ multiplex PCR; TCRdb's copy keeps in-frame clones and lacks some. The repertoire has 100,000 to 150,000 clones, about 92% of them found once; the top ten carry about 3.5%. Sequenced sample: peripheral blood. These receptors were collected from a middle-aged man with active COVID-19. Both conserved end residues are part of each CDR3. Each record gives: J gene, clone size, D gene, V gene, CDR3 DNA, CDR3 protein. The D gene is left open where the match is weak. Clone size is not always given. Where it is, it says once, few, many or a class for expanded clones.

>TRBJ1-2|-|-|TRBV5-1
TGCGCCAGCAGCGTCAGGAGGAACTATGGCTACACCTTC
CASSVRRNYGYTF
>TRBJ1-1|-|-|TRBV5-1
TGCGCCAGCAGACCCGCACAGGGTTGGGGGAACACTGAAGCTTTCTTT
CASRPAQGWGNTEAFF
>TRBJ1-1|-|-|TRBV6-5
TGTGCCAGCAATATCGACGGGAGGAACACTGAAGCTTTCTTT
CASNIDGRNTEAFF
>TRBJ2-3|-|-|TRBV7-3
TGTGCCAGCAGCTTAAGTGCGGGGGCCGGGGGAGATACGCAGTATTTT
CASSLSAGAGGDTQYF
>TRBJ1-1|-|-|TRBV11-3
TGTGCCAGCAGCTTAGAGGGGGGACTGAACACTGAAGCTTTCTTT
CASSLEGGLNTEAFF
>TRBJ1-5|-|-|TRBV5-1
TGCGCCAGCAGCTTAGCTGGAGAGGGTAGGCAGCCCCAGCATTTT
CASSLAGEGRQPQHF
>TRBJ1-6|-|TRBD1|TRBV5-4
TGTGCCAGCAGCTGGGGACAGGGGGATTCACCCCTCCACTTT
CASSWGQGDSPLHF
>TRBJ1-2|-|TRBD1|TRBV3-1/TRBV3-2
TGTGCCAGCAGCCAACCCGGACAGGGTCGAAGTGGCTACACCTTC
CASSQPGQGRSGYTF
>TRBJ1-2|-|-|TRBV3-1/TRBV3-2
TGTGCCAGCAGCCATCGACAGGCCGGGGCTAACTATGGCTACACCTTC
CASSHRQAGANYGYTF
>TRBJ2-1|-|TRBD2|TRBV9
TGTGCCAGCAGCGAACGATGGTCGAGCGGGGGGAGCTCCTACAATGAGCAGTTCTTC
CASSERWSSGGSSYNEQFF
>TRBJ2-2|-|-|TRBV2
TGTGCCAGCAGTGCTCGGACAGAGAACACCGGGGAGCTGTTTTTT
CASSARTENTGELFF
>TRBJ2-1|once|-|TRBV19
TGTGCCAGTAGTATAGGTGTAGGCGGCTCCTACAATGAGCAGTTCTTC
CASSIGVGGSYNEQFF
>TRBJ2-1|few|TRBD1|TRBV24-1
TGTGCCACCAGTGATTTTACAGGGGGCAATGAGCAGTTCTTC
CATSDFTGGNEQFF
>TRBJ2-5|-|-|TRBV5-1
TGCGCCAGCAGCCCGCCAAGCTACCAAGAGACCCAGTACTTC
CASSPPSYQETQYF
>TRBJ2-1|few|TRBD2|TRBV5-5
TGTGCCAGCAGCTTCGGACTAGGAGAGCAGTTCTTC
CASSFGLGEQFF
>TRBJ2-1|-|-|TRBV18
TGTGCCAGCTCACCACCCGGTACGAGCTCCTACAATGAGCAGTTCTTC
CASSPPGTSSYNEQFF
>TRBJ2-7|-|-|TRBV7-9
TGTGCCAGCAGCCCCCCGGACTTCCTTAGCTCCTACGAGCAGTACTTC
CASSPPDFLSSYEQYF
>TRBJ1-2|-|TRBD1|TRBV2
TGTGCCAGCAATGGACAGGGGGCATTTGGCTACACCTTC
CASNGQGAFGYTF
>TRBJ2-3|-|TRBD2|TRBV14
TGTGCCAGCAGACTAGCGGGAGCCGGAGATACGCAGTATTTT
CASRLAGAGDTQYF
>TRBJ1-2|-|-|TRBV3-1/TRBV3-2
TGTGCCAGCAGTCAATCCCGCAGGGCTGGCTACACCTTC
CASSQSRRAGYTF
>TRBJ1-4|-|-|TRBV2
TGTGCCACCCTGTGGGGCCCTAATGAAAAACTGTTTTTT
CATLWGPNEKLFF
>TRBJ1-6|-|TRBD1|TRBV11-2
TGTGCCAGCAGGCGTCCGGGACAGGGTATTTCCTATAATTCACCCCTCCACTTT
CASRRPGQGISYNSPLHF
>TRBJ2-1|-|-|TRBV5-6
TGTGCCAGCGGCGGGACGTACAATGAGCAGTTCTTC
CASGGTYNEQFF
>TRBJ2-7|-|TRBD2|TRBV5-1
TGCGCCAGCAGCCCCACTAGCGGGGCCAGGCACGAGCAGTACTTC
CASSPTSGARHEQYF
>TRBJ1-2|-|-|TRBV4-2
TGTGCCAGCAGCCAAGAACGCCGGTATGGCTACACCTTC
CASSQERRYGYTF